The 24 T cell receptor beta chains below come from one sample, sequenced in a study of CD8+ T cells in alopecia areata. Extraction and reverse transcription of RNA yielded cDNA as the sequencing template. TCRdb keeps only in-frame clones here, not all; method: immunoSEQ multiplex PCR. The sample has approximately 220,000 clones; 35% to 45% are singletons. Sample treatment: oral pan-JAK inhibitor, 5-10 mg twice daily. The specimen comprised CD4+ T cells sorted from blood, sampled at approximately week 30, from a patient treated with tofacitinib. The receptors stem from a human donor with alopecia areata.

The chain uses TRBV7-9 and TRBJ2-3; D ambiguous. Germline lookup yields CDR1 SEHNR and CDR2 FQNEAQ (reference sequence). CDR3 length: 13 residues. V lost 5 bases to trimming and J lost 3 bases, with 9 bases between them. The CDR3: CASSDGRTDTQYF. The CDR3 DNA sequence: TGTGCCAGCAGCGATGGTCGGACAGATACGCAGTATTTT.

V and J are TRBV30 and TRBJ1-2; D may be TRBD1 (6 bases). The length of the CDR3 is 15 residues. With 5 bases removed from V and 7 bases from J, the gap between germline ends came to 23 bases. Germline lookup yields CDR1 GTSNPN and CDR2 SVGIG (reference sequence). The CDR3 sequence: CAWLRDRTFTGGYTF. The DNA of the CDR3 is TGTGCCTGGCTCCGAGACAGGACCTTTACGGGTGGCTACACCTTC.

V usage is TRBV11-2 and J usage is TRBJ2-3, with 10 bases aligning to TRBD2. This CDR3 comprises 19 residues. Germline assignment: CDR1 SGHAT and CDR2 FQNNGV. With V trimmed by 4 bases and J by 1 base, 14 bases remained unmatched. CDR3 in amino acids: CASSSPSGRAPSRTDTQYF. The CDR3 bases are TGTGCCAGCAGCTCCCCCAGCGGGAGGGCCCCCTCACGCACAGATACGCAGTATTTT.

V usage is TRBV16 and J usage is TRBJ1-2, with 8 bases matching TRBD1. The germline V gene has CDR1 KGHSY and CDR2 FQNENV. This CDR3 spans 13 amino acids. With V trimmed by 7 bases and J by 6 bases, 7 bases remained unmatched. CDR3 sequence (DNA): TGTGCCAGCACCCCGGACAGGGTAAATGGCTACACCTTC. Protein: CASTPDRVNGYTF. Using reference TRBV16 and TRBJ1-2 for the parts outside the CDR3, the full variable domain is GEEVAQTPKHLVRGEGQKAKLYCAPIKGHSYVFWYQQVLKNEFKFLISFQNENVFDETGMPKERFSAKCLPNSPCSLEIQATKLEDSAVYFCASTPDRVNGYTFGSGTRLTVV.

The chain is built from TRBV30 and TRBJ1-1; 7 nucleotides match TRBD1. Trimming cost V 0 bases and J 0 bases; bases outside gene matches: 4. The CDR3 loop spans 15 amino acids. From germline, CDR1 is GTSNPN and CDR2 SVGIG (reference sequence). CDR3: CAWSVRQGVNTEAFF. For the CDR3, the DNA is TGTGCCTGGAGTGTACGGCAGGGGGTGAACACTGAAGCTTTCTTT.

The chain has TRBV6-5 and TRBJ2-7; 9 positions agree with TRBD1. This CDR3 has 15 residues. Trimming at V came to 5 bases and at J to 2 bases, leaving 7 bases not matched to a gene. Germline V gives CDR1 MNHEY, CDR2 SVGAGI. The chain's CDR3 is CASSTLQGAAYEQYF. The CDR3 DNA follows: TGTGCCAGCAGTACTCTACAGGGGGCGGCCTACGAGCAGTACTTC.

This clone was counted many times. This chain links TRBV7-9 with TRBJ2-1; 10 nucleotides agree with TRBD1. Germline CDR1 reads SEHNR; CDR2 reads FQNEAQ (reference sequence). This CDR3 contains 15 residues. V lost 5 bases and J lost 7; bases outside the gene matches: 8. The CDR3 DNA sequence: TGTGCCAGCAGCACTGGACAGGGGGGATTAAATGAGCAGTTCTTC. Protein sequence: CASSTGQGGLNEQFF. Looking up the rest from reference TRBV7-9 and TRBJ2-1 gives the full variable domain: DTGVSQNPRHKITKRGQNVTFRCDPISEHNRLYWYRQTLGQGPEFLTYFQNEAQLEKSRLLSDRFSAERPKGSFSTLEIQRTEQGDSAMYLCASSTGQGGLNEQFFGPGTRLTVL.

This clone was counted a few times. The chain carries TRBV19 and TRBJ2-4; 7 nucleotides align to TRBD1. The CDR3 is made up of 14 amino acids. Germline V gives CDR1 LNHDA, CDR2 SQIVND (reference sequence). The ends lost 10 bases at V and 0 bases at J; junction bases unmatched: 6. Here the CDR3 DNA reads TGTGCCAACAGGGGCGGTGGAGCCAAAAACATTCAGTACTTC. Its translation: CANRGGGAKNIQYF.

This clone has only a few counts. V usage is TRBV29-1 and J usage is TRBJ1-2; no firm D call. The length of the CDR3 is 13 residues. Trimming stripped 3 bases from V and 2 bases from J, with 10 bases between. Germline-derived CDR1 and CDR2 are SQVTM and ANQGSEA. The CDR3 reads CSVDGGINYGYTF. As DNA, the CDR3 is TGCAGCGTTGATGGAGGGATCAACTATGGCTACACCTTC.

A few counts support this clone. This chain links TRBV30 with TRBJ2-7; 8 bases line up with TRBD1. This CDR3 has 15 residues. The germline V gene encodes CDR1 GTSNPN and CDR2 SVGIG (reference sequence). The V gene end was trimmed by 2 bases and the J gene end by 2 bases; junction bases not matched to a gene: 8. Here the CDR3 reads CAWSSPGTGTYEQYF. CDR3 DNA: TGTGCCTGGAGTTCCCCCGGGACAGGTACCTACGAGCAGTACTTC.

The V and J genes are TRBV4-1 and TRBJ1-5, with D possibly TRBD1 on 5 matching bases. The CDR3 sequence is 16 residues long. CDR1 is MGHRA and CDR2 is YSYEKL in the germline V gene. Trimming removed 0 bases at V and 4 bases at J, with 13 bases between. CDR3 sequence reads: CASSQDLVQANQPQHF. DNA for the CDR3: TGCGCCAGCAGCCAAGATCTTGTACAGGCGAATCAGCCCCAGCATTTT.

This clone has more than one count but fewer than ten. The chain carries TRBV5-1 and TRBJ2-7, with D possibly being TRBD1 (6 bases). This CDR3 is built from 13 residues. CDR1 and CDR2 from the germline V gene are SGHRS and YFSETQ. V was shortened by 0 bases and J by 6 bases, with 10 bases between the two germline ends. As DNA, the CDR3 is TGCGCCAGCAGCTTGGCCGCCAGGGGCGAGCAGTACTTC. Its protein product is CASSLAARGEQYF.

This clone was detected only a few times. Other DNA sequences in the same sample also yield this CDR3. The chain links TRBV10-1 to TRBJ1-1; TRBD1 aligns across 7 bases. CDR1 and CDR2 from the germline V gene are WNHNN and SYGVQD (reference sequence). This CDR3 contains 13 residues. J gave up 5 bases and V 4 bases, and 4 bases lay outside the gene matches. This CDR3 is CASSAQGGTEAFF. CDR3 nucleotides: TGCGCCAGCAGTGCGCAGGGGGGTACTGAAGCTTTCTTT.

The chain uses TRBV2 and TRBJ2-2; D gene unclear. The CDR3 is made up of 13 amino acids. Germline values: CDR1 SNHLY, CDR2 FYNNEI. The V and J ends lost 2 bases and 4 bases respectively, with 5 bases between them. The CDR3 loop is CASSESTTGELFF. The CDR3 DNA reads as TGTGCCAGCAGTGAAAGCACCACCGGGGAGCTGTTTTTT.

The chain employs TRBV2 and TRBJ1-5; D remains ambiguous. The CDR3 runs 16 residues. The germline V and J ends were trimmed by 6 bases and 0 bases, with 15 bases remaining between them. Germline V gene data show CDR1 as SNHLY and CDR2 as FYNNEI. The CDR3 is CASSPRSGLSNQPQHF. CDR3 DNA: TGTGCCAGCAGCCCTAGGTCCGGTCTTAGCAATCAGCCCCAGCATTTT. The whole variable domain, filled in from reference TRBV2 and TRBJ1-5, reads EPEVTQTPSHQVTQMGQEVILRCVPISNHLYFYWYRQILGQKVEFLVSFYNNEISEKSEIFDDQFSVERPDGSNFTLKIRSTKLEDSAMYFCASSPRSGLSNQPQHFGDGTRLSIL.

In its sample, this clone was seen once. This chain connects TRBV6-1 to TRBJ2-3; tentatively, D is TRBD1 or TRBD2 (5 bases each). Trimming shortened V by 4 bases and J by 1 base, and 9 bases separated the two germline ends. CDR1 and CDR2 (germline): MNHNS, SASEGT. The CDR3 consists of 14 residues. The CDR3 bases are TGTGCCAGCAGTGCTCGGGACGGCACAGATACGCAGTATTTT. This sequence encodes CASSARDGTDTQYF.

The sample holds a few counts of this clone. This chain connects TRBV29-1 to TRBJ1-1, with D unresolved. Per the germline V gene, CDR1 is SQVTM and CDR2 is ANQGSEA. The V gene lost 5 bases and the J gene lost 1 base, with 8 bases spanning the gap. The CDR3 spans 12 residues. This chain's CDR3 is CSVIPGNTEAFF. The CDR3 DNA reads TGCAGCGTTATACCAGGGAACACTGAAGCTTTCTTT.

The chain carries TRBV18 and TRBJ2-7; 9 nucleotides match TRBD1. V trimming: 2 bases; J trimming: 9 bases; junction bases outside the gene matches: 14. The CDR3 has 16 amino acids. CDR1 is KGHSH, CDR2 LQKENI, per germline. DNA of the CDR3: TGTGCCAGCTCACCAGCCGTCCCGGGACAGGGTTTAGTGCAGTACTTC. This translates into CASSPAVPGQGLVQYF.

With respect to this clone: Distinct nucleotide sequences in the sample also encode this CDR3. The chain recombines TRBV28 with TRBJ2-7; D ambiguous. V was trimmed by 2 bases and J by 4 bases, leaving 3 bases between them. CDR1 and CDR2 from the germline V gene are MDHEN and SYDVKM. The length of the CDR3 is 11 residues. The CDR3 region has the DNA TGTGCCAGCAGTTTAGGGTACGAGCAGTACTTC. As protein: CASSLGYEQYF.

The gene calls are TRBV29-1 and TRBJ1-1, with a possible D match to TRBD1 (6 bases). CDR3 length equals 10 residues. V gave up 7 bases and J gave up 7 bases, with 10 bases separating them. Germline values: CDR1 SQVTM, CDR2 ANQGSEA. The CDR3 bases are TGCAGCGCCACGGACAGTGAAGCTTTCTTT. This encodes CSATDSEAFF.

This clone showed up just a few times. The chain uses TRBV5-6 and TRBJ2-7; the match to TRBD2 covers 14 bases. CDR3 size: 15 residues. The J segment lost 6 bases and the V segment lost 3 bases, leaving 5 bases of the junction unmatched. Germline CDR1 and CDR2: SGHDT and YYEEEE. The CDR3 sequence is CASSSLGTSGSEQYF. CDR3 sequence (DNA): TGTGCCAGCAGCTCGCTCGGGACTAGCGGGAGCGAGCAGTACTTC.

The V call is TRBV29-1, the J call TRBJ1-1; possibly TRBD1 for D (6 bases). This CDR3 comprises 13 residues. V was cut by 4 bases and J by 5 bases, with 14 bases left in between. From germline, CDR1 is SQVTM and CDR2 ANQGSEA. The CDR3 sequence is CSVATTGTTEAFF. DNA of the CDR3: TGCAGCGTTGCGACTACCGGGACAACTGAAGCTTTCTTT.

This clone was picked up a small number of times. CDR3 sequence reads: CSVEEGWTDYGYTF. DNA of the CDR3: TGCAGCGTTGAAGAGGGTTGGACAGACTATGGCTACACCTTC. The V and J genes are TRBV29-1 and TRBJ1-2; possibly TRBD1 for D (6 bases). Germline V gene lookup returns CDR1 SQVTM and CDR2 ANQGSEA. V shed 0 bases and J shed 3 bases, with 11 bases lying between them. This CDR3 has 14 amino acids.

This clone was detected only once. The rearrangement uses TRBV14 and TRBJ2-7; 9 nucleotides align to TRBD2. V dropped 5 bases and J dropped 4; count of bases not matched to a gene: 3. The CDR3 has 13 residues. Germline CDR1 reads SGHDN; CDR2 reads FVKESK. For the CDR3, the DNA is TGTGCCAGCAGCGACAGCGGGGGGTACGAGCAGTACTTC. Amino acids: CASSDSGGYEQYF.